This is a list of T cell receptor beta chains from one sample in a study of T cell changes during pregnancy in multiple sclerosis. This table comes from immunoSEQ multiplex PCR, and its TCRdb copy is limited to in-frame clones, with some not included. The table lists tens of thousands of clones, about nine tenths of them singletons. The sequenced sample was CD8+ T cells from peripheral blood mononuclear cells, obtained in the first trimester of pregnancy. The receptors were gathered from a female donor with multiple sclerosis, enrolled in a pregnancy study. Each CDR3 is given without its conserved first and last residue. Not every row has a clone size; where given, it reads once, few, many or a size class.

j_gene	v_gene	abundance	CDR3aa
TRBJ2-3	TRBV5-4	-	ASTLGGSGRASTDTQY
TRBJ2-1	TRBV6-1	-	ASSDPPSGRGNEQF
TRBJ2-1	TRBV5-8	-	ASSLEPPSGILADEQF
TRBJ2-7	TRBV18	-	ASSPVAGAYEQY
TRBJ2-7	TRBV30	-	AWSVRDNSYKQY
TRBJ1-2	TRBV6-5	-	ASRDTGILYGYT
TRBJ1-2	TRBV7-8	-	ASSFQGNLYGYT
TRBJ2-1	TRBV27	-	ASSPTGLAEYNEQF
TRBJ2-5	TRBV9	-	ASSVERGAGTQY
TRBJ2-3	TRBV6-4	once	ASSDSSGGTDTQY
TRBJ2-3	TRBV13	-	ASSPRLAGHTDTQY
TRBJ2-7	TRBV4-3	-	ASSQELSGRFYEQY
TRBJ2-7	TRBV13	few	ASSLDLASPYEQY
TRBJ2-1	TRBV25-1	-	ASSETSGEQF
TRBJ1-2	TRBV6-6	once	ASTRRQEVEGYT
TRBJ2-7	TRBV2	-	ATGGIKSSYEQY
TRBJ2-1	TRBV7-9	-	ASGQGDYNEQF
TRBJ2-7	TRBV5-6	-	ASSWAPGLAVYEQY
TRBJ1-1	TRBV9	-	ASSSPGQGAANTEAF
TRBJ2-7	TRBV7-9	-	ASSREYEQY
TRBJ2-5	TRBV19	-	ASSKRLVAGQETQY
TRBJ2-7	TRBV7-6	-	ASSPEGTTYEQY
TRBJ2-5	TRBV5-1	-	ASSLGYGRGEETQY
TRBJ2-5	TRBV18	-	ASSPQEVPGTQY
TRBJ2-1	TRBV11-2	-	ASSFALAGVRGYNEQF
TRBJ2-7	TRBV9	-	ASSKGLAGGPEYEQY
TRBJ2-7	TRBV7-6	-	ASSSTFSTSTYEQY
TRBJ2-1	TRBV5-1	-	ASSPPGKNPRTYNEQF
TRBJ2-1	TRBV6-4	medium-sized	ASSDGTSEYNEQF
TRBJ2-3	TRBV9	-	ASSGSFFGTGVTDTQY
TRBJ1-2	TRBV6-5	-	ASSYSTGINYGYT